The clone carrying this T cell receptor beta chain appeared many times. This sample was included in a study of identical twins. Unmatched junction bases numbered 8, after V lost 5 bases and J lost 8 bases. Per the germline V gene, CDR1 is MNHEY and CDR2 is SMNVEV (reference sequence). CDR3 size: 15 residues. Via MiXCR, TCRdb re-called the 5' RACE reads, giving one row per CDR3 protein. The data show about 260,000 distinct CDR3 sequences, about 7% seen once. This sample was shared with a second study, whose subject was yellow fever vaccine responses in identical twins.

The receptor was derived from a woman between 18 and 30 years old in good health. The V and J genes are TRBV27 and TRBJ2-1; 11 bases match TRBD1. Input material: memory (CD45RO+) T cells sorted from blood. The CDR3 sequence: CASSLGQGASDEQFF. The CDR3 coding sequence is TGTGCCAGCAGTCTAGGACAGGGGGCTAGCGATGAGCAGTTCTTC.